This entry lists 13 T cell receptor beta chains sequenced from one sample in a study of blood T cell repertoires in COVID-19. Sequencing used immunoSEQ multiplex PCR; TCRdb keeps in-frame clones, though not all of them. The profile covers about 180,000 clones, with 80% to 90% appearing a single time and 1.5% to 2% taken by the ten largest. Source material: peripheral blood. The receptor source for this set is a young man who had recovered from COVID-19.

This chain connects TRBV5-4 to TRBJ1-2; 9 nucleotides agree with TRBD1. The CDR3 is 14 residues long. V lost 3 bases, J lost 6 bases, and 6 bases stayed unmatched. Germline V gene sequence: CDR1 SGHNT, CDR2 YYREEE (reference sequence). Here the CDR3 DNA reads TGTGCCAGCAGCTCCCGGGACAGGGACAATGGCTACACCTTC. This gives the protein CASSSRDRDNGYTF. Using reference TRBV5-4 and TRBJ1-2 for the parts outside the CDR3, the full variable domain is ETGVTQSPTHLIKTRGQQVTLRCSSQSGHNTVSWYQQALGQGPQFIFQYYREEENGRGNFPPRFSGLQFPNYSSELNVNALELDDSALYLCASSSRDRDNGYTFGSGTRLTVV.

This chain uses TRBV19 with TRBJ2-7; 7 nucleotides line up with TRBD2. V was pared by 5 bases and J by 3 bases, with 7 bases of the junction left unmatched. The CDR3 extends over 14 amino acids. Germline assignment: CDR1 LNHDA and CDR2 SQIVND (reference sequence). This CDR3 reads CASSSREALYEQYF. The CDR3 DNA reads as TGTGCCAGTAGTTCCCGGGAGGCCCTCTACGAGCAGTACTTC.

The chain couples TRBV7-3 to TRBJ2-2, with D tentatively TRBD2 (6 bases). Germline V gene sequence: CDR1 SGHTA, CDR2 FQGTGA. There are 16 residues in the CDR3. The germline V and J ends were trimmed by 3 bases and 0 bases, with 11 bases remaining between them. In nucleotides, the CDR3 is TGTGCCAGCAGCTTCCTTCCGGGAGCGAACACCGGGGAGCTGTTTTTT. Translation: CASSFLPGANTGELFF.

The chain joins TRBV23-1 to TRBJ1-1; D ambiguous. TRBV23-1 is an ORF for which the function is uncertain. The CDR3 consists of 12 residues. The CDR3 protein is CAEGNRTTEAFF. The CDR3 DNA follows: TGCGCGGAGGGTAATAGGACCACTGAAGCTTTCTTT.

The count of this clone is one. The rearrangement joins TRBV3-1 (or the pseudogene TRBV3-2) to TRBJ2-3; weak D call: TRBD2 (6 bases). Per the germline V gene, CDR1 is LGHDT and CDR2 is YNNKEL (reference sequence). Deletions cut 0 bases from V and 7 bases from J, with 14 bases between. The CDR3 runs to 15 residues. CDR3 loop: CASSQESGGVHTQYF. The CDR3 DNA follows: TGTGCCAGCAGCCAAGAGAGCGGAGGGGTGCATACGCAGTATTTT.

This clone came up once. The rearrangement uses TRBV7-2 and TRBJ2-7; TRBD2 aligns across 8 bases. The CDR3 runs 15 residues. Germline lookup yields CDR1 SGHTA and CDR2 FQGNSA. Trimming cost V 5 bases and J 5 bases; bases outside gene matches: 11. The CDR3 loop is CASSLAGSGSHEQYF. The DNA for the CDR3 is TGTGCCAGCAGCCTCGCGGGGAGCGGGAGCCACGAGCAGTACTTC. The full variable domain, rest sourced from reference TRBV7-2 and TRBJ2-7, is GAGVSQSPSNKVTEKGKDVELRCDPISGHTALYWYRQSLGQGLEFLIYFQGNSAPDKSGLPSDRFSAERTGGSVSTLTIQRTQQEDSAVYLCASSLAGSGSHEQYFGPGTRLTVT.

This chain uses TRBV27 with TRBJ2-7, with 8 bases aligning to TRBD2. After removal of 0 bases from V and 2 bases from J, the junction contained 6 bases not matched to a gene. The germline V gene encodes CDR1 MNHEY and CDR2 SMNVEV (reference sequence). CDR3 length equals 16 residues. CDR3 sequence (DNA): TGTGCCAGCAGTTTATCGAGGGGACTAGTGACCTACGAGCAGTACTTC. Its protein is CASSLSRGLVTYEQYF.

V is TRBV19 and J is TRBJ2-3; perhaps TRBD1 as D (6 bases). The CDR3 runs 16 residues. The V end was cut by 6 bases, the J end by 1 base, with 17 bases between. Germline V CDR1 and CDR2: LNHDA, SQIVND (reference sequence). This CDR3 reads CASSLQGPGGTDTQYF. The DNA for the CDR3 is TGTGCCAGTAGCCTCCAGGGGCCAGGGGGCACAGATACGCAGTATTTT.

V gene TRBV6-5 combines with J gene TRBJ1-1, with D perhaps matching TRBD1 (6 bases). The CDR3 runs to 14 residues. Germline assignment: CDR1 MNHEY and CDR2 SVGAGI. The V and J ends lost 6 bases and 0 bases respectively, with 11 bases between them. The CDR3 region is CASRTTGMNTEAFF. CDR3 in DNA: TGTGCCAGCAGAACCACAGGGATGAACACTGAAGCTTTCTTT.

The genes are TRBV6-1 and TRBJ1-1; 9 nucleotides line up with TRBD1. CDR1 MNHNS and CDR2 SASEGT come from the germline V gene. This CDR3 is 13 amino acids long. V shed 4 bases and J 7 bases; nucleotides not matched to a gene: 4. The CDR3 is CASSGTGDFEAFF. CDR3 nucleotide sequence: TGTGCCAGCAGTGGGACAGGGGATTTTGAAGCTTTCTTT.

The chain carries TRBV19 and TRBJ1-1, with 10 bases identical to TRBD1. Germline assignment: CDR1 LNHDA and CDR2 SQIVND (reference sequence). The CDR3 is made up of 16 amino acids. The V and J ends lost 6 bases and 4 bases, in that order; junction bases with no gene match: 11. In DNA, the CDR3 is TGTGCCAGTAGGGAGACAGGGGGCGCCTTCGTCACTGAAGCTTTCTTT. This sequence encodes CASRETGGAFVTEAFF.

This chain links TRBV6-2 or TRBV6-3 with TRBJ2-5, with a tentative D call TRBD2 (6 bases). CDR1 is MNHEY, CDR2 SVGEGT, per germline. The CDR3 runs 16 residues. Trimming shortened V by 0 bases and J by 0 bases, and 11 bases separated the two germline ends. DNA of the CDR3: TGTGCCAGCAGTTACTCTCAAGCGGGTAACCAAGAGACCCAGTACTTC. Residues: CASSYSQAGNQETQYF.

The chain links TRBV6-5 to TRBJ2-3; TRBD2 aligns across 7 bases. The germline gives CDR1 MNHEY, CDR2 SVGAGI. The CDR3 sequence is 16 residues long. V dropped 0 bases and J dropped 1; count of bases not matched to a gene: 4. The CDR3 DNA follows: TGTGCCAGCAGTTACTCGGCGGGAGTAGGCACAGATACGCAGTATTTT. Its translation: CASSYSAGVGTDTQYF.